This TCR beta chain was sequenced for a study of control samples from healthy donors and cancer patients. Data came from immunoSEQ multiplex PCR; TCRdb stores just in-frame clones and leaves some out. The sample contains more than 65,000 clones, 84% of which appear only once. The CDR3 is made up of 13 amino acids. The V gene end was trimmed by 8 bases and the J gene end by 1 base; junction bases not matched to a gene: 4. Material: blood. The chain combines TRBV12-3 or TRBV12-4 with TRBJ2-7; 8 bases map to TRBD1. The TCR sequence derives from a man aged 50 or older in good health. The CDR3 coding sequence is TGTGCCAGCCTTCGGACAGGGTCCTACGAGCAGTACTTC. It encodes CASLRTGSYEQYF.